Below, one T cell receptor beta chain is given with its context. The protocol was immunoSEQ multiplex PCR, while the TCRdb copy is restricted to in-frame clones and leaves out a portion. Among under 40,000 clones listed, over 80% were seen once. J gave up 3 bases and V 5 bases, and 4 bases lay outside the gene matches. The CDR3 contains 13 residues. Germline lookup yields CDR1 SEHNR and CDR2 FQNEAQ (reference sequence). The record originates from a study of regulatory dendritic cells for organ transplantation. Sequenced input: naive CD8+ T cells from blood. The sample's subset: CD45RA+ naive T cells. The gene calls are TRBV7-9 and TRBJ2-7, with TRBD1 identical over 7 bases. The receptor's source is a human donor in good health. CDR3 protein: CASSPGTDYEQYF. CDR3 bases: TGTGCCAGCAGCCCCGGGACAGACTACGAGCAGTACTTC.